The rows below give T cell receptor beta chains drawn from one sample of a study of blood T cells in healthy people across ages. TCRdb re-called the 5' RACE reads with MiXCR, one entry per CDR3 protein. The sample contains 1,800,000 or so distinct CDR3 sequences, roughly two fifths of which appear only once. The specimen was blood. These receptors all stem from a human donor in good health. CDR3s include the opening cysteine and the closing phenylalanine or tryptophan. The order of the fields is V gene, J gene, D gene, clone size, CDR3 DNA, CDR3 protein. D genes are given only for firm matches. Only some rows state a clone size, as once, few, many or a class for expanded clones.

>TRBV7-2|TRBJ2-3|TRBD2|few
TGTGCCAGCAGCCGAGGGACTAGCGGGGGGGGTGGCACAGATACGCAGTATTTT
CASSRGTSGGGGTDTQYF
>TRBV6-5|TRBJ1-2|-|-
TGTGCCAGCAGCCAACTGGGGCCCTACTATGGCTACACCTTC
CASSQLGPYYGYTF
>TRBV7-2|TRBJ2-4|-|many
TGTGCCAGCAGCTTATTAGCCGAAAACATTCAGTACTTC
CASSLLAENIQYF
>TRBV5-5|TRBJ1-4|TRBD1|-
TGTGCCAGCAGCCAAAGACAGGGGGCAGGAGAAAAACTGTTTTTT
CASSQRQGAGEKLFF
>TRBV20-1|TRBJ2-5|TRBD1|few
TGCAGTGCTAGAGATATAGGAACAGGGGGGGAGACCCAGTACTTC
CSARDIGTGGETQYF
>TRBV5-5|TRBJ2-3|TRBD1|-
TGTGCCGGCAGCTCATCCGGGACAGGGGTAACAGATACGCAGTATTTT
CAGSSSGTGVTDTQYF
>TRBV7-2|TRBJ2-3|TRBD2|-
TGTGCCAGCAGCTATTCCTTACTAGCGGGAGCGGGGTCTAGCACAGATACGCAGTATTTT
CASSYSLLAGAGSSTDTQYF
>TRBV4-1|TRBJ1-5|TRBD1|-
TGCGCCAGCAGCCAAGATTCCCCAGTAGGGACAGGGTATAGCAATCAGCCCCAGCATTTT
CASSQDSPVGTGYSNQPQHF
>TRBV9|TRBJ1-5|TRBD1|few
TGTGCCAGCAGCGAACAGGGGAATAGCAATCAGCCCCAGCATTTT
CASSEQGNSNQPQHF
>TRBV20-1|TRBJ1-6|TRBD1|-
TGCAGTGCTAGAGATCGGACAGGGTACGCACCCCTCCACTTT
CSARDRTGYAPLHF